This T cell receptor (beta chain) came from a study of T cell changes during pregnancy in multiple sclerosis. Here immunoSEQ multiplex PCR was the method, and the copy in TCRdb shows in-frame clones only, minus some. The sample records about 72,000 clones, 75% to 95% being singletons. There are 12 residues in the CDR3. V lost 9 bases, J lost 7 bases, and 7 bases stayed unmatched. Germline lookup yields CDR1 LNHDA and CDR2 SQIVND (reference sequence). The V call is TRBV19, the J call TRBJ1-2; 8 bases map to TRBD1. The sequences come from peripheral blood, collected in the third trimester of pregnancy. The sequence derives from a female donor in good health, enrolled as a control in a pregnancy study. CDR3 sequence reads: CASKDREAGYTF. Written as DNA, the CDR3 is TGTGCCAGCAAGGACAGGGAGGCTGGCTACACCTTC.